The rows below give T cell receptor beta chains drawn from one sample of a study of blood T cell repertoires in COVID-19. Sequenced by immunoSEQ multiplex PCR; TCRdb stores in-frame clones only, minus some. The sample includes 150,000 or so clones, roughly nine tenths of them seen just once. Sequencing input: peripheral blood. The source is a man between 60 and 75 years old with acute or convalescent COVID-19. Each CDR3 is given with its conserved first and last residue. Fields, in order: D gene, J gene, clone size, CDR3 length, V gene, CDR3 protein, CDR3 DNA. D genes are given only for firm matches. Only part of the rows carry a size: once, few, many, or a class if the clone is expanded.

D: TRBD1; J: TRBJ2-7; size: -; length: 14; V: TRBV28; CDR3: CASRLGQGAYEQYF; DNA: TGTGCCAGCAGGCTGGGACAGGGGGCTTACGAGCAGTACTTC
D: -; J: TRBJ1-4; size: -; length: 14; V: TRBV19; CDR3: CASSIYRVGEKLFF; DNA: TGTGCCAGTAGTATCTACAGGGTGGGTGAAAAACTGTTTTTT
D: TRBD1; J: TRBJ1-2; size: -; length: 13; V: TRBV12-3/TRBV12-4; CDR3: CASSLTGGSGYTF; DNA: TGTGCCAGCAGTCTTACAGGGGGCTCTGGCTACACCTTC
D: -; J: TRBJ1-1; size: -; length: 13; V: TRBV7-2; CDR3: CASSLAGITEAFF; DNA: TGTGCCAGCAGTCTGGCAGGGATCACTGAAGCTTTCTTT
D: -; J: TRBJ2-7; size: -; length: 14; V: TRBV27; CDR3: CASSWGYPAYEQYF; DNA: TGTGCCAGCAGTTGGGGCTATCCCGCTTACGAGCAGTACTTC
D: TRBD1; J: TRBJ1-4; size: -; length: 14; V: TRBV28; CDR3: CASTRDRGNEKLFF; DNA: TGTGCCAGCACCCGGGACAGGGGGAATGAAAAACTGTTTTTT
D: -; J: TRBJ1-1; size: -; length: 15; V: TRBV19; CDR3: CASTREGGGNTEAFF; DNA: TGTGCCAGTACTCGCGAGGGAGGGGGGAACACTGAAGCTTTCTTT
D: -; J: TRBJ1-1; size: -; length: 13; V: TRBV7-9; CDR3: CASSSKIATEAFF; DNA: TGTGCCAGCAGCAGCAAGATTGCCACTGAAGCTTTCTTT
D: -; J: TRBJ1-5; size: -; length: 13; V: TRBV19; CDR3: CASSSTAYQPQHF; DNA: TGTGCCAGTAGTTCGACAGCTTATCAGCCCCAGCATTTT
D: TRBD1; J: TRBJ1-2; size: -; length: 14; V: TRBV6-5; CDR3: CASRTGGTNYGYTF; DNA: TGTGCCAGCAGGACAGGGGGGACTAACTATGGCTACACCTTC
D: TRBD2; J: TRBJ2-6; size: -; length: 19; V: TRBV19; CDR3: CASSLLTSGRVAGANVLTF; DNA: TGTGCCAGTAGTCTTCTGACTAGCGGGAGAGTGGCTGGGGCCAACGTCCTGACTTTC
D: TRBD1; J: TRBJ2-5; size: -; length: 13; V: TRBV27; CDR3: CASSRQGAETQYF; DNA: TGTGCCAGCAGCCGACAGGGGGCCGAGACCCAGTACTTC
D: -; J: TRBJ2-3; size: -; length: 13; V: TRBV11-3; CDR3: CASSPGSTDTQYF; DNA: TGTGCCAGCAGTCCCGGTAGTACAGATACGCAGTATTTT
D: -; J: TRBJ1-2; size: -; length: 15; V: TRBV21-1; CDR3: CASSKAPGLIYGYTF; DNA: TGTGCCAGCAGCAAAGCCCCAGGACTGATCTATGGCTACACCTTC
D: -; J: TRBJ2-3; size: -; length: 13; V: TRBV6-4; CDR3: CASSDSLLDTQYF; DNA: TGTGCCAGCAGTGACTCACTACTAGATACGCAGTATTTT
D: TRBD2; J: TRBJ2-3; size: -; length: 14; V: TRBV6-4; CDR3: CASSDSAGADTQYF; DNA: TGTGCCAGCAGTGACTCGGCGGGAGCTGATACGCAGTATTTT
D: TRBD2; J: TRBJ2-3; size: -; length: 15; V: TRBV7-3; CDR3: CASSLRGVSTDTQYF; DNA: TGTGCCAGCAGCTTACGGGGGGTTAGCACAGATACGCAGTATTTT
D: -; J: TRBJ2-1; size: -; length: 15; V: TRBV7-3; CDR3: CASSLSSDWNNEQFF; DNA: TGTGCCAGCAGCTTAAGTTCCGACTGGAACAATGAGCAGTTCTTC
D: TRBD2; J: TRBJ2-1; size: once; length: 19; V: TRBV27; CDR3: CASSPRTSGRAGSYNEQFF; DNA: TGTGCCAGCAGTCCCCGGACTAGCGGGAGGGCCGGATCTTACAATGAGCAGTTCTTC
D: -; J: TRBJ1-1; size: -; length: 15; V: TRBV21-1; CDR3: CASTKGRVSNTEAFF; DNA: TGTGCCAGCACTAAAGGGAGGGTTTCGAACACTGAAGCTTTCTTT
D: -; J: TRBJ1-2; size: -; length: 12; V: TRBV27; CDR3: CASSSGSYGYTF; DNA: TGTGCCAGCAGTTCCGGGTCCTATGGCTACACCTTC
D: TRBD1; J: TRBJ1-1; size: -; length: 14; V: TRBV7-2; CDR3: CASSTTTGGTEAFF; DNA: TGTGCCAGCAGCACAACAACAGGGGGCACTGAAGCTTTCTTT
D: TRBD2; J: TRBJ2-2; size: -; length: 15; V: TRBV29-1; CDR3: CSVIPSGRANGELFF; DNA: TGCAGCGTTATACCCAGCGGGAGGGCGAACGGGGAGCTGTTTTTT
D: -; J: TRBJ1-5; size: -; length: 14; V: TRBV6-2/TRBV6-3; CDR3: CASSRRYSNQPQHF; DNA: TGTGCCAGCAGCCGGCGGTATAGCAATCAGCCCCAGCATTTT
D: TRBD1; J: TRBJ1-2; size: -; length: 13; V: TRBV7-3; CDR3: CASSSRGGDGYTF; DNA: TGTGCCAGCAGCTCAAGAGGGGGCGATGGCTACACCTTC
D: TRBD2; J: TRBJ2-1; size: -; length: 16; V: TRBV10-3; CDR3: CAISGAGGSSYNEQFF; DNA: TGTGCCATCAGCGGAGCGGGAGGTAGCTCCTACAATGAGCAGTTCTTC
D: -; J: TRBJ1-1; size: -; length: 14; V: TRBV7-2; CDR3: CASSFSGMNTEAFF; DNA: TGTGCCAGCAGCTTTTCGGGGATGAACACTGAAGCTTTCTTT
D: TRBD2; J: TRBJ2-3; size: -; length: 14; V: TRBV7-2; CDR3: CASSLAGGTDTQYF; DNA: TGTGCCAGCTCTCTAGCGGGAGGCACAGATACGCAGTATTTT
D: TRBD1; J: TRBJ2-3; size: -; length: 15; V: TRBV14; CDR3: CASSPGTGDGDTQYF; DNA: TGTGCCAGCAGCCCCGGGACAGGGGACGGAGATACGCAGTATTTT
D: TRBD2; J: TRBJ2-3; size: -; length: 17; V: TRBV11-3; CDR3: CASSFIRTSGVTDTQYF; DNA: TGTGCCAGCAGCTTCATTCGGACTAGCGGAGTCACAGATACGCAGTATTTT
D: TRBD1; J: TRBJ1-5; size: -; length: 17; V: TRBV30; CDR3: CAWSVRAGTGEPQPQHF; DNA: TGTGCCTGGAGTGTACGGGCAGGGACAGGGGAGCCTCAGCCCCAGCATTTT
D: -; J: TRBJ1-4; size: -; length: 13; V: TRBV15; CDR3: CATRRVGGEKLFF; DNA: TGTGCCACCCGGAGGGTGGGGGGTGAAAAACTGTTTTTT
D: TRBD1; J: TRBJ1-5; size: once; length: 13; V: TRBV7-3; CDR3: CASSFDRDQPQHF; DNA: TGTGCCAGCAGCTTCGACAGGGACCAGCCCCAGCATTTT
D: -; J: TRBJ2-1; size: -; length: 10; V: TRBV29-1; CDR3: CSVDKNEQFF; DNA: TGCAGCGTTGACAAAAATGAGCAGTTCTTC
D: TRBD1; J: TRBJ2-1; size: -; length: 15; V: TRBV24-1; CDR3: CATSESGTGDNEQFF; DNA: TGTGCCACCAGTGAATCCGGGACAGGGGACAATGAGCAGTTCTTC
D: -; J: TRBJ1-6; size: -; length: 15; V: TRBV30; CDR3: CAWRNAGESISPLHF; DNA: TGTGCCTGGAGAAACGCAGGGGAATCCATTTCACCCCTCCACTTT
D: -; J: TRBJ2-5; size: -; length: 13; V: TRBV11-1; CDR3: CASSFGQLETQYF; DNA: TGTGCCAGCAGCTTTGGCCAGTTAGAGACCCAGTACTTC
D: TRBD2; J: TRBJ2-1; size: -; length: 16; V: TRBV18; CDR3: CASSTLAGISYNEQFF; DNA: TGTGCCAGCTCAACGCTAGCGGGGATCTCCTACAATGAGCAGTTCTTC
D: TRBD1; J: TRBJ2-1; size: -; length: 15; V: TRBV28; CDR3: CASSLPGTANNEQFF; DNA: TGTGCCAGCAGTTTGCCCGGGACAGCTAACAATGAGCAGTTCTTC
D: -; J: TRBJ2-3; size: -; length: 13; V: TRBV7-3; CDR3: CASSSKPRGTQYF; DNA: TGTGCCAGCAGCTCGAAGCCCAGAGGGACGCAGTATTTT
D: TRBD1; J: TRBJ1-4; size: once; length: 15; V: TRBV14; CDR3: CASSPRSGGHEKLFF; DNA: TGTGCCAGCAGCCCCCGATCAGGGGGTCATGAAAAACTGTTTTTT
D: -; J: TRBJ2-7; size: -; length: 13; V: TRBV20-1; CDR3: CSASWGRAYEQYF; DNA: TGCAGTGCTAGTTGGGGGCGAGCCTACGAGCAGTACTTC
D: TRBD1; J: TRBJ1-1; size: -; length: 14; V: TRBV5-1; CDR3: CASSPGTVNTEAFF; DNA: TGCGCCAGCAGCCCCGGGACAGTTAACACTGAAGCTTTCTTT
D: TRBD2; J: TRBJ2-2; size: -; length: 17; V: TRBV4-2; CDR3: CASSQAGGLAGTGELFF; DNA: TGTGCCAGCAGCCAAGCTGGGGGACTAGCGGGGACCGGGGAGCTGTTTTTT
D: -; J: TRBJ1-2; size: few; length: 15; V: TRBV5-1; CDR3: CASSFPGVSNYGYTF; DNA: TGCGCCAGCAGCTTTCCAGGGGTTTCTAACTATGGCTACACCTTC
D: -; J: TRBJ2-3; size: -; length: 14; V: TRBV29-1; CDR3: CSVAELDRTDTQYF; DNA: TGCAGCGTTGCCGAACTAGACCGCACAGATACGCAGTATTTT
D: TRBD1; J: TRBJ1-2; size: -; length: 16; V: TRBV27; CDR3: CASSLAGQGAGYGYTF; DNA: TGTGCCAGCAGTTTAGCGGGGCAGGGGGCAGGATATGGCTACACCTTC
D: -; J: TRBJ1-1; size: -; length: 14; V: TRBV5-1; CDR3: CASSLEDSNTEAFF; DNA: TGCGCCAGCAGCTTGGAGGACTCGAACACTGAAGCTTTCTTT
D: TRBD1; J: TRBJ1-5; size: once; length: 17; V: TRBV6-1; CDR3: CASSEIGGQGANQPQHF; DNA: TGTGCCAGCAGTGAAATAGGAGGACAGGGGGCGAATCAGCCCCAGCATTTT
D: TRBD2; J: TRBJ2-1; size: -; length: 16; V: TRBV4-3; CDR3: CASSSKLASSYNEQFF; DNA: TGCGCCAGCAGCTCAAAACTAGCGAGCTCCTACAATGAGCAGTTCTTC
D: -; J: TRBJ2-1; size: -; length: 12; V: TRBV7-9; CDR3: CASSYLLNEQFF; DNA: TGTGCCAGCAGCTATCTTCTCAATGAGCAGTTCTTC